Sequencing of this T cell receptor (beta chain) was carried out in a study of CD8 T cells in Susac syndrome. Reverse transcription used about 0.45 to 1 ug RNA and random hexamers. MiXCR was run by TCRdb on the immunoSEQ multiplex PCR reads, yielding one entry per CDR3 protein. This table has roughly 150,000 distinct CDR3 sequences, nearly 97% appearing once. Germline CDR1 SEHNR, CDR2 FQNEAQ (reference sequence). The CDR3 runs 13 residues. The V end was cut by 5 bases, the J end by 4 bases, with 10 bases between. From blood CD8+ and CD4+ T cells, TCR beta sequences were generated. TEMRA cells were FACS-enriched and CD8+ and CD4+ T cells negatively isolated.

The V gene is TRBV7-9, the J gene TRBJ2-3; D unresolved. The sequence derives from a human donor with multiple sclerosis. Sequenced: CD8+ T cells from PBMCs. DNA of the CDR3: TGTGCCAGCAGCCTAGGTTGGGCAGATACGCAGTATTTT. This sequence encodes CASSLGWADTQYF. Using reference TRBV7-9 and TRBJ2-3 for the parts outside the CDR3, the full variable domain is DTGVSQNPRHKITKRGQNVTFRCDPISEHNRLYWYRQTLGQGPEFLTYFQNEAQLEKSRLLSDRFSAERPKGSFSTLEIQRTEQGDSAMYLCASSLGWADTQYFGPGTRLTVL.